Following are 17 T cell receptor beta chains from one sample sequenced in a study of cytomegalovirus exposure and HLA in healthy donors. The PCR used 60 Vbeta and 13 Jbeta primers. This table comes from immunoSEQ multiplex PCR, and its TCRdb copy is limited to in-frame clones, with some not included. Across 100,000 to 150,000 clones, the top ten clones capture about 2.5% of the sample. Sample: PBMCs. The receptors were sampled from a man younger than 40 in good health and CMV-seronegative.

This chain uses TRBV4-3 with TRBJ1-2; D might be TRBD1 (5 bases). V was cut by 0 bases and J by 4 bases, with 15 bases left in between. This CDR3 is built from 16 residues. CDR1 LGHNA and CDR2 YSLEER come from the germline V gene. The CDR3 DNA sequence: TGCGCCAGCAGCCAAGATCTGGGGCAGGAACTCTATGGCTACACCTTC. It encodes CASSQDLGQELYGYTF.

This sequence joins TRBV7-3 and TRBJ2-3; perhaps TRBD1 as D (6 bases). Germline V gene lookup returns CDR1 SGHTA and CDR2 FQGTGA. The V end was cut by 3 bases, the J end by 1 base, with 8 bases between. This CDR3 spans 14 amino acids. CDR3 protein: CASSLSGGTDTQYF. Here the CDR3 DNA reads TGTGCCAGCAGCTTGTCAGGGGGCACAGATACGCAGTATTTT. Complete variable domain (other parts from reference TRBV7-3 and TRBJ2-3): GAGVSQTPSNKVTEKGKYVELRCDPISGHTALYWYRQSLGQGPEFLIYFQGTGAADDSGLPNDRFFAVRPEGSVSTLKIQRTERGDSAVYLCASSLSGGTDTQYFGPGTRLTVL.

The rearrangement uses TRBV5-1 and TRBJ2-1; TRBD1 aligns across 7 bases. V lost 8 bases, J lost 4 bases, and 3 bases stayed unmatched. The germline V gene has CDR1 SGHRS and CDR2 YFSETQ. There are 12 residues in the CDR3. The CDR3 region has the DNA TGCGCCAGTTTGGACAGGTACAATGAGCAGTTCTTC. It codes for CASLDRYNEQFF.

The V and J genes are TRBV10-1 and TRBJ2-2, with 7 nucleotides matching TRBD2. CDR3 size: 16 residues. Per the germline V gene, CDR1 is WNHNN and CDR2 is SYGVQD (reference sequence). J was trimmed by 0 bases and V by 3 bases; bases with no gene match: 4. For the CDR3, the DNA is TGCGCCAGCAGTGAACAGCGGGATACGAACACCGGGGAGCTGTTTTTT. As protein: CASSEQRDTNTGELFF.

The rearrangement links TRBV4-2 to TRBJ1-2; D is undetermined. This CDR3 has 12 residues. V was cut by 4 bases and J by 8 bases, with 11 bases left in between. CDR1 and CDR2 from the germline V gene are LGHNA and YNFKEQ. The CDR3 bases are TGTGCCAGCAGCCTCGGAGGGTTAGGCTACACCTTC. This sequence encodes CASSLGGLGYTF.

V gene TRBV10-3 combines with J gene TRBJ2-1, with 7 bases matching TRBD1. CDR1 ENHRY and CDR2 SYGVKD come from the germline V gene. Losses at the gene ends were 0 bases for V and 6 bases for J; bases not matched to a gene: 8. CDR3 size: 16 residues. Here the CDR3 reads CAISESRDSPFNEQFF. The CDR3 nucleotides are TGTGCCATCAGTGAGTCTCGGGACAGCCCTTTCAATGAGCAGTTCTTC.

The chain joins TRBV29-1 to TRBJ2-7; a weak D match, TRBD2 (5 bases). Germline-derived CDR1 and CDR2 are SQVTM and ANQGSEA. The CDR3 is made up of 13 amino acids. The germline V and J ends were trimmed by 4 bases and 7 bases, with 17 bases remaining between them. The CDR3 sequence: CSVGGIRGYEQYF. CDR3 nucleotides: TGCAGCGTTGGAGGGATTCGCGGGTATGAGCAGTACTTC.

The chain carries TRBV2 and TRBJ1-2, with D uncertain. Trimming stripped 2 bases from V and 2 bases from J, with 9 bases between. The germline gives CDR1 SNHLY, CDR2 FYNNEI. The CDR3 contains 14 residues. CDR3 sequence: CASSESGSNYGYTF. The CDR3 DNA reads as TGTGCCAGCAGTGAATCCGGGTCCAACTATGGCTACACCTTC.

The chain carries TRBV7-2 and TRBJ2-4; 14 nucleotides agree with TRBD2. CDR1 is SGHTA, CDR2 FQGNSA, per germline. The length of the CDR3 is 19 residues. V lost 5 bases to trimming and J lost 1 base; unmatched junction nucleotides: 10. CDR3 sequence reads: CASSLRTGLAGVAKNIQYF. CDR3 DNA sequence: TGTGCCAGCAGCCTAAGAACGGGACTAGCGGGAGTGGCCAAAAACATTCAGTACTTC.

V gene TRBV7-9 combines with J gene TRBJ2-5; 11 bases map to TRBD1. Germline V gene lookup returns CDR1 SEHNR and CDR2 FQNEAQ (reference sequence). The CDR3 covers 13 residues. The V segment lost 11 bases and the J segment 1 base; nucleotides outside the gene matches: 3. CDR3 bases: TGTGCCGGACAGGGGGCGCCCCAAGAGACCCAGTACTTC. It yields the protein CAGQGAPQETQYF. The full variable domain, completed using reference TRBV7-9 and TRBJ2-5, is DTGVSQNPRHKITKRGQNVTFRCDPISEHNRLYWYRQTLGQGPEFLTYFQNEAQLEKSRLLSDRFSAERPKGSFSTLEIQRTEQGDSAMYLCAGQGAPQETQYFGPGTRLLVL.

The V call is TRBV11-2, the J call TRBJ2-5; D ambiguous. The CDR3 runs to 11 residues. Germline values: CDR1 SGHAT, CDR2 FQNNGV. Trimming took 4 bases from V and 5 from J, leaving 5 bases between them. The CDR3 spells CASSSTETQYF. CDR3 bases: TGTGCCAGCAGCTCTACGGAGACCCAGTACTTC.

The chain recombines TRBV15 with TRBJ2-1, with TRBD2 identical over 14 bases. The J segment lost 8 bases and the V segment lost 5 bases, leaving 14 bases of the junction unmatched. CDR1 and CDR2 (germline): LNHNV, YYDKDF (reference sequence). This CDR3 is 18 amino acids long. DNA of the CDR3: TGTGCCACCAGCGGATACAGGGGGACTAGCGGGAGTAGGGATGAGCAGTTCTTC. It translates to CATSGYRGTSGSRDEQFF.

This chain joins TRBV5-1 and TRBJ2-7; 8 nucleotides agree with TRBD1. The CDR3 is 14 residues long. The germline CDR1 and CDR2 sequences are SGHRS and YFSETQ. J lost 1 base, V lost 2 bases, and 2 bases had no gene match. For the CDR3, the DNA is TGCGCCAGCAGCTTTCAGGGGGCATCCTACGAGCAGTACTTC. This translates into CASSFQGASYEQYF.

V and J are TRBV15 and TRBJ1-2; TRBD1 is a possible D gene (5 bases). Germline values: CDR1 LNHNV, CDR2 YYDKDF (reference sequence). V was cut by 4 bases and J by 5 bases, with 17 bases left in between. CDR3 length: 15 residues. CDR3 region: CATSIGGGGSYGYTF. DNA of the CDR3: TGTGCCACCAGCATCGGGGGGGGAGGATCGTATGGCTACACCTTC.

The chain couples TRBV5-1 to TRBJ1-1, with 8 bases fitting TRBD1. With V trimmed by 0 bases and J by 6 bases, 1 base remained unmatched. The CDR3 is made up of 13 amino acids. CDR1 and CDR2 (germline): SGHRS, YFSETQ. CDR3 region: CASSLETGAEAFF. For the CDR3, the DNA is TGCGCCAGCAGCTTGGAGACAGGGGCTGAAGCTTTCTTT.

The chain links TRBV4-2 to TRBJ2-3; D remains ambiguous. This CDR3 is built from 13 residues. Germline loops: CDR1 LGHNA, CDR2 YNFKEQ. The ends were cut back, 0 bases at V and 6 bases at J, with 7 bases in the middle. The CDR3 bases are TGTGCCAGCAGCCAAGACTCCGGGGATACGCAGTATTTT. This gives the protein CASSQDSGDTQYF.

V usage is TRBV5-4 and J usage is TRBJ2-7; no clear D gene. The CDR3 has 12 residues. Germline CDR1 SGHNT, CDR2 YYREEE (reference sequence). V was cut by 2 bases and J by 3 bases, with 6 bases left in between. The CDR3 is CASSFSNYEQYF. CDR3 nucleotides: TGTGCCAGCAGCTTTAGCAACTACGAGCAGTACTTC.